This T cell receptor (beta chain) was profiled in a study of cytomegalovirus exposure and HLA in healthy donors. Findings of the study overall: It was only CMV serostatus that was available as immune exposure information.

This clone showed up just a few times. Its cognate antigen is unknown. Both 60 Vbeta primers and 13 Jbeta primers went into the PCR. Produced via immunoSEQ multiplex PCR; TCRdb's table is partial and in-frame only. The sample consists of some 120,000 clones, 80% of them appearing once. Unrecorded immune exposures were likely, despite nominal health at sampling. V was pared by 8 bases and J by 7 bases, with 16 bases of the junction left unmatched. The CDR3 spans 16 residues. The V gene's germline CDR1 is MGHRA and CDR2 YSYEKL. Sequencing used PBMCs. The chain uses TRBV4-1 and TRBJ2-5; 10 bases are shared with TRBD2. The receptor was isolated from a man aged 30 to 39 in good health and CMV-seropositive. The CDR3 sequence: CASAQYLLAGVRTQYF. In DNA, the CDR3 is TGCGCCAGCGCCCAATACCTCCTAGCGGGGGTTAGGACCCAGTACTTC.